Listed here are 25 T cell receptor beta chains from one sample, sequenced in a study of T cells expressing NK-cell markers. Using the 5' RACE reads, TCRdb records one entry per CDR3 protein without DNA. In all, the sample yields 550,000 to 600,000 distinct CDR3 sequences. Sample: blood T cells: a sorted CD56 or NKG2C T cell subset, CD4+ or CD8+ T cells, or bulk PBMC T cells (not recorded which). The receptor set was obtained from a man aged 18 to 29 in good health.

The chain joins TRBV12-3 or TRBV12-4 to TRBJ2-5; no DNA is available, so the TRBD1 call from TCRdb remains unchecked. The CDR3 totals 14 residues. The CDR3: CASSRRQGVWTQYF.

This chain uses TRBV28 with TRBJ2-2; checking the TCRdb D call of TRBD1 is not possible without DNA. Germline CDR1 is MDHEN and CDR2 is SYDVKM. The CDR3 is made up of 17 amino acids. The CDR3 sequence: CASSDDRGMVDTGELFF. Complete variable domain (other parts from reference TRBV28 and TRBJ2-2): DVKVTQSSRYLVKRTGEKVFLECVQDMDHENMFWYRQDPGLGLRLIYFSYDVKMKEKGDIPEGYSVSREKKERFSLILESASTNQTSMYLCASSDDRGMVDTGELFFGEGSRLTVL.

The chain couples TRBV20-1 to TRBJ2-5; TCRdb designates TRBD1, a call that cannot be tested without DNA. Germline loops: CDR1 DFQATT, CDR2 SNEGSKA (reference sequence). The CDR3 has 13 residues. CDR3 amino acids: CSARGRGAETQYF.

The V and J genes are TRBV6-1 and TRBJ2-3; TCRdb outputs TRBD2, but without DNA this stays unchecked. The CDR3 consists of 17 residues. The germline V gene has CDR1 MNHNS and CDR2 SASEGT. Here the CDR3 reads CASSEARLREDTDTQYF.

The J gene is TRBJ2-1, the V gene TRBV7-8; TCRdb lists TRBD1, though no DNA is available to test this call. From germline, CDR1 is SGHVS and CDR2 FQNEAQ. The CDR3 totals 16 residues. The CDR3 loop reads CASSLVGTGGSNEQFF.

The chain joins TRBV27 to TRBJ1-6; absent DNA, TCRdb's TRBD1 call cannot be checked. The CDR3 sequence is 13 residues long. From germline, CDR1 is MNHEY and CDR2 SMNVEV (reference sequence). CDR3 protein: CASRYRDSSPLHF.

The chain couples TRBV20-1 to TRBJ2-3; the D call from TCRdb, TRBD2, cannot be confirmed without DNA. The CDR3 consists of 11 residues. Germline CDR1 and CDR2: DFQATT and SNEGSKA (reference sequence). CDR3 residues: CSANRDGTQYF.

This chain links TRBV7-2 with TRBJ2-3; TCRdb's D call, TRBD1, is unchecked because there is no DNA. The CDR3 has 13 residues. Germline values: CDR1 SGHTA, CDR2 FQGNSA. The CDR3 sequence: CASRQGSADTQYF.

The gene calls are TRBV27 and TRBJ2-3; there is no DNA to check the TCRdb D call of TRBD1. Germline assignment: CDR1 MNHEY and CDR2 SMNVEV (reference sequence). CDR3 size: 15 residues. This CDR3 reads CASSSRQGSTDTQYF.

This chain uses TRBV27 with TRBJ1-1; TCRdb picks TRBD1, but there is no DNA to check that call. The germline CDR1 and CDR2 sequences are MNHEY and SMNVEV (reference sequence). This CDR3 has 15 residues. The CDR3 loop reads CASSIGQGWDTEAFF.

The chain joins TRBV29-1 to TRBJ2-2; TCRdb reports TRBD1, a call that lacks DNA to check it against. CDR1 is SQVTM and CDR2 is ANQGSEA in the germline V gene. The CDR3 runs to 13 residues. This chain's CDR3 is CSAGTDADRELFF.

The V call is TRBV25-1, the J call TRBJ2-1; TCRdb lists TRBD1, though no DNA is available to test this call. Germline values: CDR1 MGHDK, CDR2 SYGVNS. The CDR3 has 16 amino acids. Here the CDR3 reads CASSPQGVSSYNEQFF. Using reference TRBV25-1 and TRBJ2-1 for the parts outside the CDR3, the full variable domain is EADIYQTPRYLVIGTGKKITLECSQTMGHDKMYWYQQDPGMELHLIHYSYGVNSTEKGDLSSESTVSRIRTEHFPLTLESARPSHTSQYLCASSPQGVSSYNEQFFGPGTRLTVL.

V usage is TRBV20-1 and J usage is TRBJ2-7; checking the TCRdb D call of TRBD2 is not possible without DNA. Germline values: CDR1 DFQATT, CDR2 SNEGSKA (reference sequence). The CDR3 loop spans 13 amino acids. This chain's CDR3 is CSARAGLSYEQYF.

This chain uses TRBV30 with TRBJ2-5; TCRdb outputs TRBD1, but without DNA this stays unchecked. The CDR3 is 13 amino acids. The germline gives CDR1 GTSNPN, CDR2 SVGIG (reference sequence). This CDR3 is CAWTGQGKETQYF.

The chain links TRBV7-9 to TRBJ1-1. The germline CDR1 and CDR2 sequences are SEHNR and FQNEAQ (reference sequence). This CDR3 has 15 amino acids. CDR3 sequence reads: CASSLDGGANTEAFF. Full variable domain (missing parts from reference TRBV7-9 and TRBJ1-1): DTGVSQNPRHKITKRGQNVTFRCDPISEHNRLYWYRQTLGQGPEFLTYFQNEAQLEKSRLLSDRFSAERPKGSFSTLEIQRTEQGDSAMYLCASSLDGGANTEAFFGQGTRLTVV.

The genes are TRBV30 and TRBJ2-5; TCRdb reports TRBD1, a call that lacks DNA to check it against. The V gene's germline CDR1 is GTSNPN and CDR2 SVGIG (reference sequence). The CDR3 extends over 14 amino acids. CDR3 protein: CASHGGNGQETQYF.

This chain joins TRBV6-1 and TRBJ1-5; TCRdb's D gene call, TRBD1, goes unchecked for lack of DNA. The CDR3 spans 17 residues. Germline-derived CDR1 and CDR2 are MNHNS and SASEGT. Here the CDR3 reads CASNPRPGTGLNQPQHF.

This rearrangement joins TRBV18 to TRBJ2-7. In germline, CDR1 is KGHSH, CDR2 LQKENI. The CDR3 is made up of 15 amino acids. This CDR3 is CASSPGGATSYEQYF.

V usage is TRBV10-3 and J usage is TRBJ2-3; checking the TCRdb D call of TRBD1 is not possible without DNA. Germline CDR1 reads ENHRY; CDR2 reads SYGVKD. The CDR3 runs to 16 residues. The CDR3 spells CATRGFTPLDTDTQYF.

The rearrangement links TRBV7-6 to TRBJ2-3; TCRdb's D gene call, TRBD2, goes unchecked for lack of DNA. CDR1 and CDR2 from the germline V gene are SGHVS and FNYEAQ. The CDR3 is 17 residues long. CDR3: CASSGGASGILGDTQYF.

The CDR3 reads CASSQAPHRVHEQFF. The rearrangement uses TRBV14 and TRBJ2-1. The CDR3 extends over 15 amino acids. Germline CDR1 is SGHDN and CDR2 is FVKESK.

V usage is TRBV5-6 and J usage is TRBJ2-5; TCRdb reports TRBD2, a call that lacks DNA to check it against. The V gene's germline CDR1 is SGHDT and CDR2 YYEEEE. The CDR3 is 14 residues long. The CDR3 spells CASSRILDVETQYF. The whole variable domain, remainder taken from reference TRBV5-6 and TRBJ2-5, is DAGVTQSPTHLIKTRGQQVTLRCSPKSGHDTVSWYQQALGQGPQFIFQYYEEEERQRGNFPDRFSGHQFPNYSSELNVNALLLGDSALYLCASSRILDVETQYFGPGTRLLVL.

V gene TRBV24-1 combines with J gene TRBJ2-2; the TRBD1 assignment by TCRdb is unverifiable without DNA. The CDR3 runs 15 residues. From germline, CDR1 is KGHDR and CDR2 SFDVKD. Here the CDR3 reads CATSDLQGGGGELFF.

The chain employs TRBV20-1 and TRBJ2-7; TCRdb gives TRBD2 as the D gene, but with no DNA this cannot be confirmed. CDR1 is DFQATT and CDR2 is SNEGSKA in the germline V gene (reference sequence). This CDR3 comprises 14 residues. CDR3 in amino acids: CSARRGLASYEQYF.

The rearrangement uses TRBV20-1 and TRBJ2-7; TCRdb's D call of TRBD2 is untestable without DNA. This CDR3 region has 15 residues. The germline CDR1 and CDR2 sequences are DFQATT and SNEGSKA (reference sequence). This chain's CDR3 is CSARDMPFRTYEQYF.